A single sample gave rise to the 10 T cell receptor beta chains below, sequenced in a study of T-cell reconstitution after alpha-beta-depleted transplantation in children. A TCRbeta library incorporating unique molecular identifiers was prepared. MiXCR was run by TCRdb on the PCR reads, yielding one entry per CDR3 protein. The profile covers roughly 300,000 distinct CDR3 sequences, with around 10% appearing a single time and 23% taken by the ten largest. The sample in question was peripheral blood, obtained 180 days after TCRalphabeta/CD19-depleted stem cell transplant. The source of these receptors is a male patient aged 2-15 years who had a stem cell transplant for chronic granulomatous disease, so the T cells may come from the graft donor.

This clonotype has ten or more counts. V and J are TRBV5-1 and TRBJ2-2, with 14 bases fitting TRBD2. Trimming at V came to 1 base and at J to 4 bases, leaving 3 bases not matched to a gene. Germline V gives CDR1 SGHRS, CDR2 YFSETQ. CDR3 length: 17 amino acids. The CDR3 region is CASSLTGLAGATGELFF. The CDR3 DNA reads TGCGCCAGCAGCTTGACGGGACTAGCGGGAGCCACCGGGGAGCTGTTTTTT.

This clonotype has at least ten counts. The chain links TRBV4-3 to TRBJ2-1; D is perhaps TRBD2 (6 bases). The CDR3 has 20 amino acids. V gave up 0 bases and J gave up 5 bases, with 26 bases separating them. CDR1 and CDR2 from the germline V gene are LGHNA and YSLEER. This chain's CDR3 is CASSQDWRSWVADLNNEQFF. The CDR3 nucleotides read TGCGCCAGCAGCCAAGATTGGCGATCTTGGGTAGCGGACTTAAACAATGAGCAGTTCTTC.

This clonotype was recorded many times. The V and J genes are TRBV11-2 and TRBJ1-1; possible D gene TRBD1, 5 bases. The CDR3 covers 15 residues. Deletions cut 3 bases from V and 10 bases from J, with 21 bases between. Per the germline V gene, CDR1 is SGHAT and CDR2 is FQNNGV. CDR3 sequence (DNA): TGTGCCAGCAGCTTGGGGGTCGGGCGGAGGGACGGAGCTTTCTTT. It encodes CASSLGVGRRDGAFF.

This clonotype was counted many times. The chain carries TRBV7-2 and TRBJ1-1; D remains ambiguous. The V end was cut by 3 bases, the J end by 7 bases, with 0 bases between. CDR3 length: 9 residues. Germline lookup yields CDR1 SGHTA and CDR2 FQGNSA. CDR3 residues: CASSFEAFF. As DNA, the CDR3 is TGTGCCAGCAGCTTTGAAGCTTTCTTT.

Details on this clonotype: A read error may explain this, as a much larger clone is one base away. The rearrangement uses TRBV29-1 and TRBJ2-4; D could derive from TRBD1 or TRBD2 (5 bases each). V was cut by 4 bases and J by 4 bases, with 14 bases left in between. Looked up from germline, CDR1 is SQVTM and CDR2 is ANQGSEA. The CDR3 covers 14 residues. Here the CDR3 reads CSVGGRDEKNIQYF. DNA of the CDR3: TGCAGCGTTGGAGGCCGGGACGAAAAAAACATTCAGTACTTC.

The chain recombines TRBV18 with TRBJ2-7, with TRBD2 matching over 8 bases. Germline CDR1 is KGHSH and CDR2 is LQKENI. The CDR3 consists of 17 residues. V shed 3 bases, J shed 0 bases, and the junction held 10 bases outside the gene matches. The CDR3 DNA reads as TGTGCCAGCTCACCCTTGCCACTAGCGGTCGTCTCCTACGAGCAGTACTTC. It specifies CASSPLPLAVVSYEQYF.

Of note for this clonotype: This may be a read error, as it is one base from a much larger clone. The J gene is TRBJ2-7, the V gene TRBV20-1, with 7 bases matching TRBD1. Losses at the gene ends were 5 bases for V and 6 bases for J; bases not matched to a gene: 13. Germline V gene data show CDR1 as DFQATT and CDR2 as SNEGSKA (reference sequence). The CDR3 extends over 14 amino acids. This CDR3 is CSAYDRVVGCEQYF. CDR3 in DNA: TGCAGTGCTTATGACAGGGTAGTAGGCTGCGAGCAGTACTTC.

The table lists this clonotype with many counts. This rearrangement joins TRBV29-1 to TRBJ1-2; TRBD1 matches 7 bases. The CDR3 spans 12 residues. V lost 5 bases, J lost 6 bases, and 6 bases stayed unmatched. The germline CDR1 and CDR2 sequences are SQVTM and ANQGSEA. The CDR3 loop is CSVLTGSDGYTF. The CDR3, as DNA: TGCAGCGTTTTGACAGGGTCCGATGGCTACACCTTC. The full variable domain, in which reference TRBV29-1 and TRBJ1-2 provide the parts outside the CDR3, is SAVISQKPSRDICQRGTSLTIQCQVDSQVTMMFWYRQQPGQSLTLIATANQGSEATYESGFVIDKFPISRPNLTFSTLTVSNMSPEDSSIYLCSVLTGSDGYTFGSGTRLTVV.

A word on this clonotype: A read error is possible here, since a much larger clone lies one base away. The CDR3 sequence: CAGSRDRGHSEQFF. The CDR3 coding sequence is TGTGCCGGCAGCAGGGACAGGGGGCATAGTGAGCAGTTCTTC. This chain joins TRBV7-2 and TRBJ2-1, with 12 nucleotides matching TRBD1. The CDR3 runs to 14 residues. Per the germline V gene, CDR1 is SGHTA and CDR2 is FQGNSA.

There are many counts of this clonotype. The chain uses TRBV18 and TRBJ2-3; the D gene is possibly TRBD1 (5 bases). The germline CDR1 and CDR2 sequences are KGHSH and LQKENI. There are 13 residues in the CDR3. V was pared by 2 bases and J by 4 bases, with 7 bases between. The CDR3 nucleotides are TGTGCCAGCTCACCAAGGGGTCCAGATACGCAGTATTTT. Amino acid sequence: CASSPRGPDTQYF.